This TCR beta chain comes out of a study of blood T cell repertoires in COVID-19 (dated by TCRdb to 2020 to 2021). Context from the whole study: Samples from collaborators originated in the United States, Italy and Spain and spanned both the acute and convalescent phases of COVID-19. The prospective study material was composed of cDNA or gDNA derived from T cells, B-cell-depleted T cells, or PBMCs. Subjects who had been exposed to COVID-19, were actively infected with it, or had recovered from it provided the deeply sampled blood TCRbeta repertoires that made up the dataset. A freely available public database, intended as a resource for researchers studying the immune response to SARS-CoV-2, is where the repertoires were released. Samples were obtained from the ongoing ImmuneRACE study (first 160 participants) and from about 1,300 subjects provided by 6 global collaborators. The sample metadata nearly always contained a de-identified subject ID, COVID-19 status, age in years and sex. Where available, HLA class I and class II types were obtained from metadata supplied by the sample provider rather than from assay-based typing. What the authors observed across the whole study: How much clinical and demographic metadata was included differed by source and by participant, and the metadata was provided uncurated.

TCRbeta CDR3 regions were amplified from genomic DNA by means of the immunoSEQ Assay, a bias-controlled multiplex PCR. Under the source paper's analysis protocol: Within the assay, amplification of reference gene primers was used to estimate how many nucleated cells each sample contained. To quantify the absolute abundance of each unique TCRbeta CDR3 rearrangement, sequence reads were collapsed and filtered. For each sample, productive Simpson clonality was calculated as the square root of Simpson's diversity index over productive rearrangements. TCRdb mirrors the immuneACCESS table, restricted to in-frame sequences. Some clones are absent from its copies; in checked studies, under half trace to an unresolved V gene, and the reason for the others is unknown. V and J calls and clone size are copied from that table; D and trimming were computed from the DNA. In this sample the table shows approximately 92,000 clones, over 70% of which occur a single time. The ten largest clones add up to 8% to 9% of the sample.

A note on this clone: Its binding antigen is unknown. Nothing much larger sits one base from this clone, and base qualities are not available.

At the junction V is shortened by 2 bases and J by 6 bases, with 13 bases in between. Based on the germline V gene, the CDR1 and CDR2 sequences are SGHTA and FQGNSA. The CDR3 numbers 14 residues from cysteine through phenylalanine. The only DNA kept is the CDR3, 42 bases in frame from the first base. A second Seattle source provided samples from volunteer blood donors who had recovered from COVID-19. The collaborating institutions used their own protocols to collect whole blood in K2EDTA tubes. Collaborator samples were shipped for TCRbeta analysis as frozen whole blood, isolated PBMCs, or DNA extracted from either sample type.

This clonotype was obtained from a man between 50 and 59 years old who had recovered from COVID-19. Recombination joined TRBV7-2 with TRBJ1-2, and perhaps TRBD1 as D gene, on 5 matching bases. Material: peripheral blood. The DNA sequence is TGTGCCAGCAGCTTAAGGGGCAACCGGGATGGCTACACCTTC. The translation is CASSLRGNRDGYTF.